A single sample gave rise to the 30 T cell receptor beta chains below, sequenced in a study of shared clonotypes between healthy human individuals. Sequenced by immunoSEQ multiplex PCR; TCRdb stores in-frame clones only, minus some. The sample holds 640,000 or so clones; about two thirds are singletons and the top ten take about 1.7%. The specimen sequenced was memory CD4+ T cells sorted from blood. Subset of the sample: CD45RA-negative fraction. The source is a woman aged 25 to 39 in good health.

The chain employs TRBV19 and TRBJ2-7; possibly TRBD1 for D (5 bases). Germline V lookup: CDR1 LNHDA, CDR2 SQIVND (reference sequence). The CDR3 has 13 residues. V gave up 5 bases and J gave up 7 bases, with 15 bases separating them. The CDR3: CASSLRGSEEQYF. The CDR3 nucleotides read TGTGCCAGTAGTTTAAGGGGATCGGAAGAGCAGTACTTC.

The rearrangement joins TRBV7-8 to TRBJ1-2; TRBD1 might be the D (6 bases). Per germline, CDR1 SGHVS and CDR2 FQNEAQ. The CDR3 runs to 13 residues. V was shortened by 4 bases and J by 3 bases, with 9 bases between the two germline ends. CDR3 DNA sequence: TGTGCCAGCAGCTCAGGACAGTACTATGGCTACACCTTC. It translates to CASSSGQYYGYTF.

This clone came up a few times. V is TRBV4-1 and J is TRBJ2-7; possible D gene TRBD2, 6 bases. Trimming took 4 bases from V and 7 from J, leaving 20 bases between them. Per germline, CDR1 MGHRA and CDR2 YSYEKL. The CDR3 has 15 amino acids. The CDR3 loop is CASSPGAARRAEQYF. CDR3 sequence (DNA): TGCGCCAGCAGCCCCGGAGCGGCTAGGAGGGCGGAGCAGTACTTC.

This clone occurred a few times. V usage is TRBV9 and J usage is TRBJ2-2; 12 positions match TRBD2. Trimming took 1 base from V and 5 from J; bases not matched to a gene: 0. The CDR3 covers 15 residues. Germline V CDR1 and CDR2: SGDLS, YYNGEE. In nucleotides, the CDR3 is TGTGCCAGCAGCGTACTAGCGGGAGGGACCGGGGAGCTGTTTTTT. Translated, it gives CASSVLAGGTGELFF.

This clone has more than one count but fewer than ten. The chain is built from TRBV7-2 and TRBJ1-1; no reliable D call. Germline CDR1 SGHTA, CDR2 FQGNSA. V lost 5 bases, J lost 1 base, and 14 bases lay in between. This CDR3 is 15 amino acids long. CDR3 coding DNA: TGTGCCAGCAGCCGCCGGGTGGCGGGGAACACTGAAGCTTTCTTT. Protein sequence: CASSRRVAGNTEAFF.

The chain combines TRBV14 with TRBJ2-7; D unclear. CDR1 SGHDN and CDR2 FVKESK come from the germline V gene. V dropped 1 base and J dropped 1 base, with 11 bases sitting between them. This CDR3 has 15 residues. The CDR3 reads CASSQGKGLSYEQYF. DNA for the CDR3: TGTGCCAGCAGCCAAGGAAAGGGATTGTCCTACGAGCAGTACTTC.

V and J are TRBV5-1 and TRBJ2-3; no reliable D call. This CDR3 is built from 13 residues. Deletions cut 6 bases from V and 4 bases from J, with 12 bases between. In germline, CDR1 is SGHRS, CDR2 YFSETQ. CDR3 amino acids: CASNQESADTQYF. The CDR3 DNA reads TGCGCCAGCAATCAGGAGAGTGCAGATACGCAGTATTTT.

The rearrangement uses TRBV5-1 and TRBJ2-7; D not certain. The CDR3 contains 14 residues. Germline assignment: CDR1 SGHRS and CDR2 YFSETQ. The germline V and J ends were trimmed by 4 bases and 3 bases, with 14 bases remaining between them. CDR3 residues: CASSPGWADYEQYF. The DNA for the CDR3 is TGCGCCAGCAGCCCCGGGTGGGCAGACTACGAGCAGTACTTC.

This clone came up many times. The genes are TRBV9 and TRBJ2-2, with D perhaps matching TRBD2 (6 bases). Looked up from germline, CDR1 is SGDLS and CDR2 is YYNGEE. Trimming took 0 bases from V and 2 from J, leaving 14 bases between them. The CDR3 runs to 17 residues. Here the CDR3 DNA reads TGTGCCAGCAGCGTAGGGGTCGGAGGGAAAAACACCGGGGAGCTGTTTTTT. Protein: CASSVGVGGKNTGELFF.

The CDR3 spells CAITAGRSSDTQYF. CDR3 sequence (DNA): TGTGCCATCACTGCCGGCAGGTCATCAGATACGCAGTATTTT. The gene calls are TRBV10-3 and TRBJ2-3; no clear D gene. The CDR3 length is 14 residues. CDR1 and CDR2 from the germline V gene are ENHRY and SYGVKD. The V end lost 7 bases, the J end lost 4 bases, and 15 bases lay between the germline ends.

This chain uses TRBV21-1 with TRBJ1-1; whether TRBD1, the table's D call, matches the DNA was not checked. TRBV21-1 is assigned pseudogene status. This CDR3 is 16 amino acids long. The chain's CDR3 is CASSNLYRDIDTEAFF. The CDR3 DNA sequence: TGTGCCAGCAGCAACCTATACCGGGACATTGACACTGAAGCTTTCTTT.

The genes are TRBV13 and TRBJ2-4, with 8 bases fitting TRBD1. The V gene's germline CDR1 is PRHDT and CDR2 FYEKMQ (reference sequence). Trimming removed 5 bases from V and 6 bases from J; junction bases left unmatched: 9. CDR3 length: 15 amino acids. In DNA form, the CDR3 reads TGTGCCAGCAGCCACCGGACAGGGTACCGAAACATTCAGTACTTC. Translation: CASSHRTGYRNIQYF.

V usage is TRBV29-1 and J usage is TRBJ1-2; D unresolved. Germline CDR1 and CDR2: SQVTM and ANQGSEA. The CDR3 is made up of 10 amino acids. The V end was cut by 6 bases, the J end by 3 bases, with 5 bases between. CDR3 DNA sequence: TGCAGCGTAGCGGACTATGGCTACACCTTC. This encodes CSVADYGYTF.

This clone came up once. V is TRBV10-1 and J is TRBJ2-7; 8 bases agree with TRBD1. V was pared by 3 bases and J by 2 bases, with 3 bases of the junction left unmatched. Germline V gene lookup returns CDR1 WNHNN and CDR2 SYGVQD (reference sequence). This CDR3 contains 14 residues. CDR3: CASSEAGGPYEQYF. CDR3 coding DNA: TGCGCCAGCAGTGAAGCAGGGGGCCCCTACGAGCAGTACTTC.

The chain has TRBV19 and TRBJ2-2, with D tentatively TRBD1 (5 bases). CDR3 length: 15 amino acids. The V gene lost 5 bases and the J gene lost 1 base, with 11 bases spanning the gap. Germline CDR1 LNHDA, CDR2 SQIVND (reference sequence). For the CDR3, the DNA is TGTGCCAGTAGTCCAAACAGGATGAACACCGGGGAGCTGTTTTTT. Translation gives CASSPNRMNTGELFF.

This clone was seen just once. J is TRBJ2-5 and V is TRBV5-4, with D unclear. Trimming cost V 2 bases and J 4 bases, with 3 bases left between them. Germline V gives CDR1 SGHNT, CDR2 YYREEE (reference sequence). CDR3 length: 11 residues. The CDR3 DNA reads TGTGCCAGCAGCTTTCTAGAGACCCAGTACTTC. It codes for CASSFLETQYF. Based on the CDR3 plus reference TRBV5-4 and TRBJ2-5, the full variable domain is ETGVTQSPTHLIKTRGQQVTLRCSSQSGHNTVSWYQQALGQGPQFIFQYYREEENGRGNFPPRFSGLQFPNYSSELNVNALELDDSALYLCASSFLETQYFGPGTRLLVL.

This rearrangement joins TRBV7-9 to TRBJ2-7, with 8 bases that match TRBD2. This CDR3 has 14 residues. CDR1 and CDR2 from the germline V gene are SEHNR and FQNEAQ (reference sequence). J was trimmed by 7 bases and V by 11 bases; bases with no gene match: 16. DNA of the CDR3: TGTGCCTCCCAGGGCTACGGGGGGGTTAAAGAGCAGTACTTC. It encodes CASQGYGGVKEQYF.

V is TRBV6-5 and J is TRBJ2-7, with D hard to call. The germline CDR1 and CDR2 sequences are MNHEY and SVGAGI. This CDR3 has 13 amino acids. Between the trimmed V and J ends, which lost 4 bases and 5 bases, there was a span of 12 bases. The CDR3 DNA reads as TGTGCCAGCAGTTCTACTACGTTCGACGAGCAGTACTTC. It encodes CASSSTTFDEQYF.

This clone appeared many times. V gene TRBV10-1 combines with J gene TRBJ2-3, with TRBD1 matching 11 bases. CDR3 length: 14 residues. V dropped 6 bases and J dropped 5; count of bases not matched to a gene: 4. CDR1 and CDR2 (germline): WNHNN, SYGVQD (reference sequence). CDR3 sequence (DNA): TGCGCCAGCAGCGGACAGGGGGCTGTAGATACGCAGTATTTT. Translation: CASSGQGAVDTQYF.

The table lists this clone with many counts. V and J are TRBV30 and TRBJ1-2; TRBD1 might be the D (5 bases). V lost 0 bases and J 0 bases, leaving 14 bases between the germline ends. Germline V gene sequence: CDR1 GTSNPN, CDR2 SVGIG (reference sequence). CDR3 length: 16 residues. This chain's CDR3 is CAWSVAGGAPNYGYTF. The CDR3 DNA is TGTGCCTGGAGTGTAGCCGGAGGGGCCCCTAACTATGGCTACACCTTC.

V gene TRBV28 combines with J gene TRBJ1-1, with 8 bases lining up with TRBD1. The germline gives CDR1 MDHEN, CDR2 SYDVKM. CDR3 length: 14 residues. Trimming at V came to 6 bases and at J to 10 bases, leaving 13 bases not matched to a gene. As DNA, the CDR3 is TGTGCCAGCAGAGTCCAGGGGGCGGGAGTAATAGCTTTCTTT. It codes for CASRVQGAGVIAFF.

The chain carries TRBV11-2 and TRBJ2-1; D possibly corresponds to TRBD2 (6 bases). This CDR3 comprises 19 residues. Looked up from germline, CDR1 is SGHAT and CDR2 is FQNNGV. Trimming removed 0 bases at V and 0 bases at J, with 18 bases between. This CDR3 reads CASSLDGWRGKSSYNEQFF. The CDR3 DNA reads TGTGCCAGCAGCTTAGACGGTTGGCGCGGGAAAAGCTCCTACAATGAGCAGTTCTTC. Variable domain in full (rest from reference TRBV11-2 and TRBJ2-1): EAGVAQSPRYKIIEKRQSVAFWCNPISGHATLYWYQQILGQGPKLLIQFQNNGVVDDSQLPKDRFSAERLKGVDSTLKIQPAKLEDSAVYLCASSLDGWRGKSSYNEQFFGPGTRLTVL.

The V call is TRBV5-6, the J call TRBJ1-2; 7 bases are a match to TRBD1. The CDR3 loop spans 13 amino acids. The ends lost 0 bases at V and 8 bases at J; junction bases unmatched: 4. Looked up from germline, CDR1 is SGHDT and CDR2 is YYEEEE. The CDR3, as DNA: TGTGCCAGCAGCTTGGCCGACAGGGTCGGCTACACCTTC. This sequence encodes CASSLADRVGYTF.

This chain uses TRBV30 with TRBJ2-7; no clear D gene. The CDR3 has 13 amino acids. Germline V lookup: CDR1 GTSNPN, CDR2 SVGIG (reference sequence). The V and J ends lost 1 base and 0 bases respectively, with 7 bases between them. CDR3 in amino acids: CAWSDLSSYEQYF. The CDR3 region has the DNA TGTGCCTGGAGTGACTTAAGCTCCTACGAGCAGTACTTC.

CDR3 sequence (DNA): TGCAGCGTTGCTCGGGACTACACAGATACGCAGTATTTT. Its translation: CSVARDYTDTQYF. V gene TRBV29-1 combines with J gene TRBJ2-3, with 7 bases lining up with TRBD2. The junction had 3 bases not matched to a gene; V was cut back by 4 bases and J by 2 bases. Looked up from germline, CDR1 is SQVTM and CDR2 is ANQGSEA. The CDR3 runs 13 residues.

V is TRBV7-6 and J is TRBJ2-1, with no clear D. Germline V gene lookup returns CDR1 SGHVS and CDR2 FNYEAQ. V lost 4 bases to trimming and J lost 4 bases, with 8 bases between them. CDR3 length: 13 residues. CDR3 nucleotides: TGTGCCAGCAGCTCGCAAGCGTACAATGAGCAGTTCTTC. Translated, it gives CASSSQAYNEQFF.

The rearrangement links TRBV6-1 to TRBJ2-6, with D unclear. The CDR3 spans 14 residues. Germline CDR1 reads MNHNS; CDR2 reads SASEGT. With 6 bases removed from V and 4 bases from J, the gap between germline ends came to 10 bases. Here the CDR3 reads CASRVGLGANVLTF. The CDR3 nucleotides read TGTGCCAGCAGAGTTGGGCTGGGGGCCAACGTCCTGACTTTC.

The chain links TRBV7-7 to TRBJ2-1; D gene unclear. This CDR3 has 13 amino acids. V lost 0 bases, J lost 6 bases, and 6 bases lay in between. Per the germline V gene, CDR1 is SSHAT and CDR2 is FNYEAQ (reference sequence). CDR3 loop: CASSLAGSNEQFF. CDR3 sequence (DNA): TGTGCCAGCAGCTTAGCAGGGTCCAATGAGCAGTTCTTC. The whole variable domain, filled in from reference TRBV7-7 and TRBJ2-1, reads GAGVSQSPRYKVTKRGQDVTLRCDPISSHATLYWYQQALGQGPEFLTYFNYEAQPDKSGLPSDRFSAERPEGSISTLTIQRTEQRDSAMYRCASSLAGSNEQFFGPGTRLTVL.

Here the CDR3 reads CASSSGLAGATDTQYF. DNA of the CDR3: TGTGCCAGCAGCTCGGGACTAGCGGGAGCAACAGATACGCAGTATTTT. This chain uses TRBV5-4 with TRBJ2-3; 14 bases are shared with TRBD2. CDR3 length: 16 residues. Trimming at V came to 3 bases and at J to 3 bases, leaving 3 bases not matched to a gene. Looked up from germline, CDR1 is SGHNT and CDR2 is YYREEE (reference sequence). The variable domain in full, with the rest retrieved from reference TRBV5-4 and TRBJ2-3, is ETGVTQSPTHLIKTRGQQVTLRCSSQSGHNTVSWYQQALGQGPQFIFQYYREEENGRGNFPPRFSGLQFPNYSSELNVNALELDDSALYLCASSSGLAGATDTQYFGPGTRLTVL.

This chain joins TRBV29-1 and TRBJ2-5, with D possibly matching TRBD1 (6 bases). Trimming left V 4 bases short and J 5 bases short, with 17 bases between. Germline CDR1 and CDR2: SQVTM and ANQGSEA. The CDR3 consists of 14 residues. The CDR3 protein is CSVGEWTAQETQYF. DNA for the CDR3: TGCAGCGTTGGCGAATGGACAGCTCAGGAGACCCAGTACTTC.